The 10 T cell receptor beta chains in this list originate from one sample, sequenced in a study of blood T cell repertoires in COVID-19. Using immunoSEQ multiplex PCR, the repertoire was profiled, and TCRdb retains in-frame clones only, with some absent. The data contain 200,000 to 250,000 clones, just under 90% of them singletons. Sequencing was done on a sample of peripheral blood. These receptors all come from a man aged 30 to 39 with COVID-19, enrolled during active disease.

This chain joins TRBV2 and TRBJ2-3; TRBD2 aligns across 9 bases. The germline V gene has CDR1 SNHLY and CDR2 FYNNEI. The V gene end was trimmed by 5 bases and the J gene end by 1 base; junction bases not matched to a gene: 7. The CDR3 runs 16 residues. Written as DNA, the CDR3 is TGTGCCAGCAGTTGGGGGGCTAGCGGGGGCACAGATACGCAGTATTTT. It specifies CASSWGASGGTDTQYF.

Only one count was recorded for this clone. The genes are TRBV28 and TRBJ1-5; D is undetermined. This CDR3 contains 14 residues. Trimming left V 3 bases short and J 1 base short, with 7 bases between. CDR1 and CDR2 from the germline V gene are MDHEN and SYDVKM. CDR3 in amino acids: CASSLRMSNQPQHF. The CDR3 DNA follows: TGTGCCAGCAGTTTGAGGATGAGCAATCAGCCCCAGCATTTT.

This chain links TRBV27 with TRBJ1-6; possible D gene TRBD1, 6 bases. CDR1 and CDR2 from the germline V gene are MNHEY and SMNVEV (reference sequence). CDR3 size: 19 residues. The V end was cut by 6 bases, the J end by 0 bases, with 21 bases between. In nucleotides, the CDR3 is TGTGCCAGCAGAATCTGGGACAACGGGGCGAGCTCCTATAATTCACCCCTCCACTTT. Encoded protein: CASRIWDNGASSYNSPLHF.

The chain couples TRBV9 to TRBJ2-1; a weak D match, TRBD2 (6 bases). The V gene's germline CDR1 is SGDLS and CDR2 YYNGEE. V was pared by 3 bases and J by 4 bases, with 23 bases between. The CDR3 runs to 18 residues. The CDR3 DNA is TGTGCCAGCAGCGGGAGGGGCGGCCGGGTCGGGGTGTACAATGAGCAGTTCTTC. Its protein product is CASSGRGGRVGVYNEQFF.

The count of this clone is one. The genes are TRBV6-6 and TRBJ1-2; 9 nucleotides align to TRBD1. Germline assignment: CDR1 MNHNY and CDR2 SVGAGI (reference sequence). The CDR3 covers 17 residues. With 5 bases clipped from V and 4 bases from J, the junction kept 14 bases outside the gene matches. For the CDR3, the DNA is TGTGCCAGCAGTCCAAGGGGGACAGGGACGCCTATCTATGGCTACACCTTC. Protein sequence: CASSPRGTGTPIYGYTF.

In nucleotides, the CDR3 is TGTGCCAGCAGCAAAAGCCCCGGGACTAGCGGCCCCAATGAGCAGTTCTTC. This codes for CASSKSPGTSGPNEQFF. V and J are TRBV21-1 and TRBJ2-1; TRBD2 was called by the table and not checked on the DNA. TRBV21-1 is flagged as a pseudogene. The CDR3 loop spans 17 amino acids.

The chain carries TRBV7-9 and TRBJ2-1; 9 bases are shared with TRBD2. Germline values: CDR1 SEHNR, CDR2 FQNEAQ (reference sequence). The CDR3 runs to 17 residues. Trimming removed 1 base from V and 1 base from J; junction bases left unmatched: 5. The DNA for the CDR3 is TGTGCCAGCAGCTTAGGGGCGGCGGGAGGGTCCTACAATGAGCAGTTCTTC. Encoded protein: CASSLGAAGGSYNEQFF.

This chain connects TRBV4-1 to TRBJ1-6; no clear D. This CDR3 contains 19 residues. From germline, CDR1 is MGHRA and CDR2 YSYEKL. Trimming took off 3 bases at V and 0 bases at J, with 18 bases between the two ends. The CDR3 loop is CASSQDSESAYSYNSPLHF. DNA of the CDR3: TGCGCCAGCAGCCAGGATTCGGAGTCAGCTTACTCCTATAATTCACCCCTCCACTTT.

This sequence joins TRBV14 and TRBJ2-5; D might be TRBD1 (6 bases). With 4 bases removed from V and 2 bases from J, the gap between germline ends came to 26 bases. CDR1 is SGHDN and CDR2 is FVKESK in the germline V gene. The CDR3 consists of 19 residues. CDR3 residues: CASSPELERTARLQETQYF. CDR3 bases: TGTGCCAGCAGCCCCGAATTGGAGAGGACAGCGAGACTACAAGAGACCCAGTACTTC.

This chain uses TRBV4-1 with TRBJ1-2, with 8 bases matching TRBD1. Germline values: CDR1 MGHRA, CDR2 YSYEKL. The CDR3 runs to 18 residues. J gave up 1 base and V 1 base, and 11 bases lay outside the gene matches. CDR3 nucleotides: TGCGCCAGCAGCCAAGCCCCGGGGACAGGCCTCCTTAACTATGGCTACACCTTC. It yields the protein CASSQAPGTGLLNYGYTF.